What follows describes a single T cell receptor beta chain. Antigen unknown. The germline V gene has CDR1 SGHAT and CDR2 FQNNGV. The CDR3 spans 18 residues. V lost 2 bases, J lost 2 bases, and 8 bases stayed unmatched. This sample is part of a study of cytomegalovirus exposure and HLA in healthy donors. Across the whole study: Roughly 80% of roughly 400 genotyped donors fell in the Caucasian-associated ancestry cluster.

Regarding the study as a whole: The authors later linked a missense DCLRE1C variant to TCR beta V- and J-gene trimming. Later on, an analysis found that several of the most significant clusters appeared to be linked to common viral pathogens, which included parvovirus B19. TCR beta chains numbering some 160 were designated cytomegalovirus-associated.

The primer mix had 60 Vbeta and 13 Jbeta primers. Clones were sequenced by immunoSEQ multiplex PCR, and TCRdb holds only the in-frame ones, with some missing. The sample records 200,000 to 250,000 clones, 65% to 85% being singletons. The TCR originated in a man between 50 and 59 years old in good health and CMV-seronegative. The V call is TRBV11-2, the J call TRBJ2-6; 8 nucleotides agree with TRBD2. Sequenced input: PBMCs. The CDR3 DNA follows: TGTGCCAGCAGCTTAAGCGGGAGTAAGAAAACTGGGGCCAACGTCCTGACTTTC. Translating gives CASSLSGSKKTGANVLTF.